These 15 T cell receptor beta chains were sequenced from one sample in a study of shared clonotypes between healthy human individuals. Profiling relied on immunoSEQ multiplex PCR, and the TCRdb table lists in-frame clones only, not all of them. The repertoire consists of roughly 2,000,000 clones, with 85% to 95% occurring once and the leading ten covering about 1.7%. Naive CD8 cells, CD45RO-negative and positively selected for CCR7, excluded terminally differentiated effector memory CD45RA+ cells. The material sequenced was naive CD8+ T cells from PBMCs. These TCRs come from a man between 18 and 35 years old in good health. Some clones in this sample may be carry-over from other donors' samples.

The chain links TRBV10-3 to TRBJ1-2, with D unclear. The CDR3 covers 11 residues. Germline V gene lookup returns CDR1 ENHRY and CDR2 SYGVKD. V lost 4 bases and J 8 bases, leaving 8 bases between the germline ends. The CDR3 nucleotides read TGTGCCATCAGTGCGGGAGGGGGCTACACCTTC. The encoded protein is CAISAGGGYTF.

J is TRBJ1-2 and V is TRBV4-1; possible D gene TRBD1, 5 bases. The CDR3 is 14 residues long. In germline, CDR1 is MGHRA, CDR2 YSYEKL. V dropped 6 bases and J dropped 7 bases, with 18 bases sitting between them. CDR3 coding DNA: TGCGCCAGCAGGGACGACAGCTCCTGGGGTGGCTACACCTTC. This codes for CASRDDSSWGGYTF.

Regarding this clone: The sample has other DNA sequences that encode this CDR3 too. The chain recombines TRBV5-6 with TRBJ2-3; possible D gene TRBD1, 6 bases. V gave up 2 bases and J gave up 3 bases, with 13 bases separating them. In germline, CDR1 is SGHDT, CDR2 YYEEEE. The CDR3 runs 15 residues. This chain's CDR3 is CASSFRGPGTDTQYF. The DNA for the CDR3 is TGTGCCAGCAGCTTCAGGGGCCCGGGGACAGATACGCAGTATTTT.

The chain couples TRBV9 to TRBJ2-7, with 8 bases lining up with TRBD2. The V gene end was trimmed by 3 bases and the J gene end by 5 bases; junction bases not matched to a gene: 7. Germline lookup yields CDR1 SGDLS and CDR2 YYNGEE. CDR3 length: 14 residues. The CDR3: CASSASGREDEQYF. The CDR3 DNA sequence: TGTGCCAGCAGCGCGAGCGGGAGAGAGGACGAGCAGTACTTC.

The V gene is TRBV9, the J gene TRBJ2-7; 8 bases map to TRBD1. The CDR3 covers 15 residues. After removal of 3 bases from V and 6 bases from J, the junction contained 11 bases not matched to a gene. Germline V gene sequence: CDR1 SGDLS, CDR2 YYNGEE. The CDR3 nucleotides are TGTGCCAGCAGCGACGGGGACAGGCAACTTTCCGAGCAGTACTTC. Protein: CASSDGDRQLSEQYF.

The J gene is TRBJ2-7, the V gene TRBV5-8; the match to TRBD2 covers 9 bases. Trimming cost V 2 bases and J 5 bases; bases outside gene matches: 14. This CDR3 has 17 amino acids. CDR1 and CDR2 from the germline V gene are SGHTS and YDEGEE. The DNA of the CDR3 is TGTGCCAGCAGCTTAACTAGCGGGTTACCTCCGCGTGACGAGCAGTACTTC. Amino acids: CASSLTSGLPPRDEQYF.

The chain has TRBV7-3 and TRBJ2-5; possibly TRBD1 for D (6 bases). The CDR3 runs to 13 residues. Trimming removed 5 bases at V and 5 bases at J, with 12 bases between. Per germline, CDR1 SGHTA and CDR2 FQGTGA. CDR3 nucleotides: TGTGCCAGCAGCCCGACAGGCTTTGAGACCCAGTACTTC. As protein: CASSPTGFETQYF.

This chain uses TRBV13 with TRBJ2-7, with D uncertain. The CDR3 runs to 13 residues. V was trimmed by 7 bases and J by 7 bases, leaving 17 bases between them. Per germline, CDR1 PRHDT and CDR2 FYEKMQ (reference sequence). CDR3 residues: CASTLAPAREQYF. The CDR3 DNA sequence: TGTGCCAGCACCTTGGCTCCTGCGAGGGAGCAGTACTTC. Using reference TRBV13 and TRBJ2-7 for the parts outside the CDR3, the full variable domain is AAGVIQSPRHLIKEKRETATLKCYPIPRHDTVYWYQQGPGQDPQFLISFYEKMQSDKGSIPDRFSAQQFSDYHSELNMSSLELGDSALYFCASTLAPAREQYFGPGTRLTVT.

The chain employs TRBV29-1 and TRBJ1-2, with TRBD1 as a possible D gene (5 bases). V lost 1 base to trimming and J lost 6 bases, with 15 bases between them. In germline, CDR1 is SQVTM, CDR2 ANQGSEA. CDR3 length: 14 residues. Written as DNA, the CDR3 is TGCAGCGTTGAAGGAAGAGGGGCGATGGATGGCTACACCTTC. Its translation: CSVEGRGAMDGYTF.

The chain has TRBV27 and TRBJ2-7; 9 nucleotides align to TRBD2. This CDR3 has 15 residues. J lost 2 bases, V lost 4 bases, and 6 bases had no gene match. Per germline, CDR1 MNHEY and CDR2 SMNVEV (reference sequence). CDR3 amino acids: CASSSTSGPTYEQYF. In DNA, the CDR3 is TGTGCCAGCAGTTCGACTAGCGGCCCTACCTACGAGCAGTACTTC.

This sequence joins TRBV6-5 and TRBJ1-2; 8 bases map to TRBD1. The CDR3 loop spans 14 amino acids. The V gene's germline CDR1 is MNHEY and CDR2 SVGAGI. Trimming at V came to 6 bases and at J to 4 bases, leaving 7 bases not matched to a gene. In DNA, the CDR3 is TGTGCCAGCAGCTCCCCCGGGACAGGCTATGGCTACACCTTC. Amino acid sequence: CASSSPGTGYGYTF.

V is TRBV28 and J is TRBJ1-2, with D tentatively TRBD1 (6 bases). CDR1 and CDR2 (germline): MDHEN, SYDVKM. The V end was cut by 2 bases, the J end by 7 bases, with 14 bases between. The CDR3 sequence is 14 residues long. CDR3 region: CASSLRGAMGGYTF. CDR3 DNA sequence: TGTGCCAGCAGTTTAAGGGGGGCGATGGGTGGCTACACCTTC.

CDR3 bases: TGTGCCAGCAGCTCCTCTCGTAGCGGGAGATACGAGCAGTACTTC. It translates to CASSSSRSGRYEQYF. The V call is TRBV7-9, the J call TRBJ2-7; 9 nucleotides match TRBD2. The CDR3 extends over 15 amino acids. Germline CDR1 SEHNR, CDR2 FQNEAQ (reference sequence). With V trimmed by 4 bases and J by 4 bases, 8 bases remained unmatched.

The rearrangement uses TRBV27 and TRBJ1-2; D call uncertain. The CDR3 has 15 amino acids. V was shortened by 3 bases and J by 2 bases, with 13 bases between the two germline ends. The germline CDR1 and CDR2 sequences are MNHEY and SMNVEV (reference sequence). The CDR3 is CASSLRGTGNYGYTF. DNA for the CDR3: TGTGCCAGCAGTTTGCGGGGTACCGGGAACTATGGCTACACCTTC.

CDR3: CASSKFPGTGDTGELFF. The CDR3 DNA reads TGTGCCAGCAGTAAATTCCCCGGGACAGGGGACACCGGGGAGCTGTTTTTT. V and J are TRBV27 and TRBJ2-2, with 10 bases fitting TRBD1. Germline trimming cut 5 bases from V and 3 bases from J; bases unmatched to any gene: 9. The CDR3 runs 17 residues. Germline V lookup: CDR1 MNHEY, CDR2 SMNVEV (reference sequence).